This T cell receptor beta chain was captured in a study of technical replicates of blood from several donors. This clone was seen once. Data came from immunoSEQ multiplex PCR; TCRdb stores just in-frame clones and leaves some out. The sample shows tens of thousands of clones, around 94% of them seen only once. The CDR3 consists of 13 residues. V lost 2 bases and J lost 5; bases outside the gene matches: 3. CDR1 and CDR2 from the germline V gene are SGHNT and YYREEE (reference sequence). The sequencing sample was made of T cells isolated from PBMCs. This receptor was taken from a human donor in good health. V is TRBV5-4 and J is TRBJ2-5, with 7 bases identical to TRBD1. Written as DNA, the CDR3 is TGTGCCAGCAGCTTCGTGACAGGGGAGACCCAGTACTTC. Amino acids: CASSFVTGETQYF.